A single T cell receptor (beta chain) is shown here with its context. This may stem from a read error, because a much larger clone lies one nucleotide away. Lacking the conserved final phenylalanine or tryptophan, this CDR3 likely reflects a read error. This entry comes from a study of T cells in Graves' hyperthyroidism and ophthalmopathy. Study summary: At the time of initial diagnosis and before any treatment, peripheral blood was collected.

Extraction of PBMCs used roughly 9.4 ml of fresh peripheral blood. It was RNA transcripts that yielded the amplified TCR beta CDR3 regions. TCR CDR3 regions were first amplified by RT-PCR with HTBI primers. TCRdb called the multiplex PCR reads again in MiXCR, with one record for every CDR3 protein. The table shows some 500,000 distinct CDR3 sequences, with roughly an eighth occurring only once. Trimming pared 5 bases from V and 3 bases from J, leaving 13 bases between. The V gene's germline CDR1 is SGHNT and CDR2 YENEEA. This CDR3 is 14 amino acids long. This TCR came from a woman aged 18-29 years with Graves' hyperthyroidism. Sequencing was performed on blood. The chain couples TRBV11-3 to TRBJ1-2; D unresolved. In DNA, the CDR3 is TGTGCCAGCAGCCAAGATGTAGTCGACTATGGCTACACCTTA. Its translation: CASSQDVVDYGYTL.